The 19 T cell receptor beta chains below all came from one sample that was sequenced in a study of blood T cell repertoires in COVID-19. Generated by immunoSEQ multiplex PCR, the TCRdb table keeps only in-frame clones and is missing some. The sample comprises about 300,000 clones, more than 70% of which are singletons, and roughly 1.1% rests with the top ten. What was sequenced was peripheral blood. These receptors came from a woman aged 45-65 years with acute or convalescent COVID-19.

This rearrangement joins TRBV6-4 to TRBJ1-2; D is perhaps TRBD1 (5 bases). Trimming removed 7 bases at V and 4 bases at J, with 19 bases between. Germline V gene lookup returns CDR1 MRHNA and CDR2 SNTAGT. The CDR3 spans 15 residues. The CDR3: CASNNSYHRIYGYTF. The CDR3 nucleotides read TGTGCCAGCAACAACTCCTACCACAGGATCTATGGCTACACCTTC.

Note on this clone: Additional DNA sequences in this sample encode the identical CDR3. Here the CDR3 reads CASSPTGGTEAFF. The CDR3 DNA reads TGTGCCAGCAGTCCAACAGGGGGCACTGAAGCTTTCTTT. The chain recombines TRBV7-9 with TRBJ1-1; 8 bases are a match to TRBD1. Per the germline V gene, CDR1 is SEHNR and CDR2 is FQNEAQ (reference sequence). The CDR3 has 13 amino acids. With V trimmed by 6 bases and J by 4 bases, 4 bases remained unmatched. The full variable domain, with the rest looked up from reference TRBV7-9 and TRBJ1-1, is DTGVSQNPRHKITKRGQNVTFRCDPISEHNRLYWYRQTLGQGPEFLTYFQNEAQLEKSRLLSDRFSAERPKGSFSTLEIQRTEQGDSAMYLCASSPTGGTEAFFGQGTRLTVV.

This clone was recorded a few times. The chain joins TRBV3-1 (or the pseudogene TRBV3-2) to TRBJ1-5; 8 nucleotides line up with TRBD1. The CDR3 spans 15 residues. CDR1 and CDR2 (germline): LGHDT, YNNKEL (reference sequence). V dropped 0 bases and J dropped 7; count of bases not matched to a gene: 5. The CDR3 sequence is CASSQDTQGGQPQHF. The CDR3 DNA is TGTGCCAGCAGCCAAGATACACAGGGGGGACAGCCCCAGCATTTT.

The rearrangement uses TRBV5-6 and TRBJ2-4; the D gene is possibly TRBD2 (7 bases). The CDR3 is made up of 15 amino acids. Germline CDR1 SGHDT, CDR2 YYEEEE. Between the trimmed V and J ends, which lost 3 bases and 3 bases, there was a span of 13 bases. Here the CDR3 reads CASSYRGAGKNIQYF. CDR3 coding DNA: TGTGCCAGCAGCTACCGGGGGGCCGGCAAAAACATTCAGTACTTC.

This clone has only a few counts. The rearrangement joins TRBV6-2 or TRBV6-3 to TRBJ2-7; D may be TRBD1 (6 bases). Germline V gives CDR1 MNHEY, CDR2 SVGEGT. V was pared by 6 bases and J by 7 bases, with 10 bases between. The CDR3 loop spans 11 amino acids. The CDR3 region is CASSRQGEQYF. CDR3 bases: TGTGCCAGCAGCCGGCAGGGGGAGCAGTACTTC.

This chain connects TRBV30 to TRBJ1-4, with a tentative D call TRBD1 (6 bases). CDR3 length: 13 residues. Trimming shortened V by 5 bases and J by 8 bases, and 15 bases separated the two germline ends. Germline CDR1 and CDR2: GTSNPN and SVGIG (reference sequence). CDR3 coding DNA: TGTGCCTGGGGGGGCCAAGGTGACGAAAAACTGTTTTTT. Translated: CAWGGQGDEKLFF.

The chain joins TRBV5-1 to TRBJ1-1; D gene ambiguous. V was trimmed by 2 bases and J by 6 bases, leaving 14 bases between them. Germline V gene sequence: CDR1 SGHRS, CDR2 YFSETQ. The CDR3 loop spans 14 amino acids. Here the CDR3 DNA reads TGCGCCAGCAGCTTTGACCGGGAGTTCTCTGAAGCTTTCTTT. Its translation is CASSFDREFSEAFF.

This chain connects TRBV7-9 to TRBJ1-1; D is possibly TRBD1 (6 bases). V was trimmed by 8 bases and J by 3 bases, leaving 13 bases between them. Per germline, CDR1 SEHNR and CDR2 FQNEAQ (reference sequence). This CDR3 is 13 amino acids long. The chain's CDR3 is CASGGGRDTEAFF. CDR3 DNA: TGTGCCAGCGGTGGGGGCAGGGACACTGAAGCTTTCTTT. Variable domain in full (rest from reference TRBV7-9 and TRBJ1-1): DTGVSQNPRHKITKRGQNVTFRCDPISEHNRLYWYRQTLGQGPEFLTYFQNEAQLEKSRLLSDRFSAERPKGSFSTLEIQRTEQGDSAMYLCASGGGRDTEAFFGQGTRLTVV.

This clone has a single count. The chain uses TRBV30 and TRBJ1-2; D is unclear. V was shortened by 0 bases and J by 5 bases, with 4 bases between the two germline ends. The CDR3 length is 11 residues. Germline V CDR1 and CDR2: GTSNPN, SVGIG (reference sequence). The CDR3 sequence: CAWSVQYGYTF. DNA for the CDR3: TGTGCCTGGAGTGTACAGTATGGCTACACCTTC.

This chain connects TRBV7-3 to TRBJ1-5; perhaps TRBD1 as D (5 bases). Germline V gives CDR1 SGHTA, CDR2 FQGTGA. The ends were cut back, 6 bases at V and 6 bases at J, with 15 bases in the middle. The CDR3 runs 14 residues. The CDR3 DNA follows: TGTGCCAGCAGTCTAGCCGGGGGAGGTCAGCCCCAGCATTTT. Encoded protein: CASSLAGGGQPQHF.

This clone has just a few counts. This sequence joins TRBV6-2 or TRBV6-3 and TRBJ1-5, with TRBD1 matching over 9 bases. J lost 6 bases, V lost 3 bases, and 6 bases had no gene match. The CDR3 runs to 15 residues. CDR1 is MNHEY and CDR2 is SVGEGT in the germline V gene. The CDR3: CASSYEGTGFQPQHF. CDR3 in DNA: TGTGCCAGCAGTTATGAGGGGACAGGGTTTCAGCCCCAGCATTTT.

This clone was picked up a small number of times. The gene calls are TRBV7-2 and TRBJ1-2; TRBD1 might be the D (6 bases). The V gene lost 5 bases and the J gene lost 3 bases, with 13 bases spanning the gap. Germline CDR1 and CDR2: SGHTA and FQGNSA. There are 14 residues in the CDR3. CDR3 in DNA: TGTGCCAGCAGCGGGGAACAGGGTTACTATGGCTACACCTTC. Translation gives CASSGEQGYYGYTF.

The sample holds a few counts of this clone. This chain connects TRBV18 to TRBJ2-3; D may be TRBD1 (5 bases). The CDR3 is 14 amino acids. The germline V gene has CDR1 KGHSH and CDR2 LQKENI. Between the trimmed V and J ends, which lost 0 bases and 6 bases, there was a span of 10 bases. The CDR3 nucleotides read TGTGCCAGCTCACCACCCCAGGGATCTGATACGCAGTATTTT. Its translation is CASSPPQGSDTQYF.

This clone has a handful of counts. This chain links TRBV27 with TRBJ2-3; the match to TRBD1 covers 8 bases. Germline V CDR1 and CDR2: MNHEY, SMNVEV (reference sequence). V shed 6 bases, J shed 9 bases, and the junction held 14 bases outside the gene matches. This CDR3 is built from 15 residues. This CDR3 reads CASRQKNGDRGTQYF. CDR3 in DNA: TGTGCCAGCAGACAGAAAAATGGTGACAGGGGAACGCAGTATTTT.

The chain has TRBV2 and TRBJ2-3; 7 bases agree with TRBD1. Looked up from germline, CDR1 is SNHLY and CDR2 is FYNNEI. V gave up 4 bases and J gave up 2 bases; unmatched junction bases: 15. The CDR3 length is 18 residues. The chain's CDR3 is CASSAFSQTGTYTDTQYF. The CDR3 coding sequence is TGTGCCAGCAGTGCCTTTAGTCAGACAGGGACCTACACAGATACGCAGTATTTT.

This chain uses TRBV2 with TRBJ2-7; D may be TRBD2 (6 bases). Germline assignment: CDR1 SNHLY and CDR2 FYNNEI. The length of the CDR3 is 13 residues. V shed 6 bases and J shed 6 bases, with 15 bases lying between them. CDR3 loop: CASRAGSQGEQYV. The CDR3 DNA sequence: TGTGCCAGCAGGGCGGGGAGCCAGGGCGAGCAGTACGTC.

CDR3 bases: TGTGCCAGCAGCTTAGGCTCGGGGGAGTATTTT. This codes for CASSLGSGEYF. The chain is built from TRBV7-9 and TRBJ2-3, with a weak D call TRBD2 (6 bases). The length of the CDR3 is 11 residues. The germline gives CDR1 SEHNR, CDR2 FQNEAQ (reference sequence). The germline V and J ends were trimmed by 1 base and 13 bases, with 9 bases remaining between them. Variable domain in full (rest from reference TRBV7-9 and TRBJ2-3): DTGVSQNPRHKITKRGQNVTFRCDPISEHNRLYWYRQTLGQGPEFLTYFQNEAQLEKSRLLSDRFSAERPKGSFSTLEIQRTEQGDSAMYLCASSLGSGEYFGPGTRLTVL.

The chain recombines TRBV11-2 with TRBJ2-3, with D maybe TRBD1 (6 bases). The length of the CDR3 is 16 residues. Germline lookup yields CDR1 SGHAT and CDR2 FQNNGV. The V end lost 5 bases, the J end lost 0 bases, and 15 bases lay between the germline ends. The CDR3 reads CASSKRGTTSTDTQYF. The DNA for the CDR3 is TGTGCCAGCAGCAAAAGGGGGACAACTAGCACAGATACGCAGTATTTT.

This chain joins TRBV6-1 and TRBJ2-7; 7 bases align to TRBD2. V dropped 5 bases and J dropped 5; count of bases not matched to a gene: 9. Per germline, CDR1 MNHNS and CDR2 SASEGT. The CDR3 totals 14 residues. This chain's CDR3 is CASSSTTGGDEQYF. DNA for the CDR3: TGTGCCAGCAGTTCCACCACGGGGGGAGACGAGCAGTACTTC.